A single sample gave rise to the 23 T cell receptor beta chains below, sequenced in a study of blood T cell repertoires in COVID-19. Profiled with immunoSEQ multiplex PCR; TCRdb holds only in-frame clones, not every one. The sample includes 95,000 or so clones, 80% to 90% of them seen just once. Specimen: peripheral blood. The receptors were sampled from an elderly man with COVID-19, enrolled during active disease.

This clone has just a few counts. This chain connects TRBV6-2 or TRBV6-3 to TRBJ2-1; tentatively, D is TRBD1 (6 bases). The length of the CDR3 is 14 residues. The V end lost 2 bases, the J end lost 4 bases, and 9 bases lay between the germline ends. Per the germline V gene, CDR1 is MNHEY and CDR2 is SVGEGT. Here the CDR3 DNA reads TGTGCCAGCAGTTACAGGACAGAATACAATGAGCAGTTCTTC. Protein sequence: CASSYRTEYNEQFF.

This chain links TRBV15 with TRBJ2-3, with D perhaps TRBD2 (7 bases). V lost 0 bases, J lost 5 bases, and 18 bases lay in between. The CDR3 has 17 amino acids. The germline V gene has CDR1 LNHNV and CDR2 YYDKDF (reference sequence). CDR3 DNA sequence: TGTGCCACCAGCAGAGAGGTCGCGGGGGCCCCCGGAGATACGCAGTATTTT. Its protein is CATSREVAGAPGDTQYF.

The genes are TRBV6-5 and TRBJ1-4, with 8 nucleotides matching TRBD1. The CDR3 runs 14 residues. J gave up 7 bases and V 6 bases, and 7 bases lay outside the gene matches. From germline, CDR1 is MNHEY and CDR2 SVGAGI. The CDR3 coding sequence is TGTGCCAGCAGAAAACAGGGGGAAGGTGAAAAACTGTTTTTT. It is translated as CASRKQGEGEKLFF.

The V call is TRBV4-3, the J call TRBJ1-6; 9 bases are a match to TRBD1. The CDR3 length is 13 residues. The V and J ends lost 4 bases and 13 bases, in that order; junction bases with no gene match: 5. Germline V gene data show CDR1 as LGHNA and CDR2 as YSLEER. CDR3 protein: CASSRDRAFPLHF. The DNA for the CDR3 is TGCGCCAGCAGCCGGGACAGGGCTTTCCCCCTCCACTTT.

The V and J genes are TRBV5-4 and TRBJ1-3; 7 bases line up with TRBD1. V lost 0 bases, J lost 0 bases, and 6 bases stayed unmatched. This CDR3 comprises 17 residues. Per the germline V gene, CDR1 is SGHNT and CDR2 is YYREEE (reference sequence). CDR3 in amino acids: CASSLGSDRASGNTIYF. CDR3 DNA sequence: TGTGCCAGCAGCTTGGGCTCCGACAGGGCCTCTGGAAACACCATATATTTT.

In this sample, this clone turned up once. V and J are TRBV20-1 and TRBJ1-4; D uncertain. Germline V CDR1 and CDR2: DFQATT, SNEGSKA (reference sequence). The germline V and J ends were trimmed by 0 bases and 17 bases, with 10 bases remaining between them. This CDR3 is 10 amino acids long. As DNA, the CDR3 is TGCAGTGCTAGAGATCTGGCAGAATTTTTT. It specifies CSARDLAEFF.

The chain has TRBV19 and TRBJ2-7; a possible D gene is TRBD2 (5 bases). This CDR3 has 13 residues. V lost 5 bases to trimming and J lost 3 bases, with 11 bases between them. Germline lookup yields CDR1 LNHDA and CDR2 SQIVND (reference sequence). The CDR3 bases are TGTGCCAGTAGTCAAACGGGGAACTACGAGCAGTACTTC. It codes for CASSQTGNYEQYF.

The genes are TRBV5-1 and TRBJ1-6; 9 bases fit TRBD1. Trimming at V came to 0 bases and at J to 0 bases, leaving 7 bases not matched to a gene. CDR3 length: 19 residues. The V gene's germline CDR1 is SGHRS and CDR2 YFSETQ. CDR3 DNA sequence: TGCGCCAGCAGCTTGGGAACCGGGACAGGGAGCTCCTATAATTCACCCCTCCACTTT. Residues: CASSLGTGTGSSYNSPLHF.

This clone was seen a single time. The chain uses TRBV5-4 and TRBJ2-1, with 10 nucleotides matching TRBD2. After removal of 4 bases from V and 7 bases from J, the junction contained 14 bases not matched to a gene. The CDR3 consists of 17 residues. Germline loops: CDR1 SGHNT, CDR2 YYREEE (reference sequence). The DNA for the CDR3 is TGTGCCAGCAGCAGGGGGTCGCAGCGGGAGGGACGGAATGAGCAGTTCTTC. Encoded protein: CASSRGSQREGRNEQFF.

The CDR3: CASSPGYEQYF. The DNA for the CDR3 is TGTGCCAGCAGCCCGGGGTACGAGCAGTACTTC. The chain is built from TRBV2 and TRBJ2-7, with D possibly matching TRBD2 (5 bases). V shed 6 bases and J shed 4 bases, with 7 bases lying between them. This CDR3 region has 11 residues. CDR1 and CDR2 (germline): SNHLY, FYNNEI.

The chain couples TRBV2 to TRBJ2-1; 7 bases are a match to TRBD1. This CDR3 region has 16 residues. V gave up 6 bases and J gave up 0 bases; unmatched junction bases: 8. The germline gives CDR1 SNHLY, CDR2 FYNNEI. The CDR3 coding sequence is TGTGCCAGCAGCCCTAGACAGGGCCTCTCCTACAATGAGCAGTTCTTC. Its translation: CASSPRQGLSYNEQFF.

This chain joins TRBV28 and TRBJ1-4, with a weak D call TRBD1 (5 bases). CDR1 MDHEN and CDR2 SYDVKM come from the germline V gene. The CDR3 contains 13 residues. The germline V and J ends were trimmed by 6 bases and 8 bases, with 13 bases remaining between them. CDR3 sequence (DNA): TGTGCCAGCAGAGTCTGGGGCCGAGAAAAACTGTTTTTT. This gives the protein CASRVWGREKLFF.

This chain links TRBV19 with TRBJ1-1; 11 bases agree with TRBD1. The CDR3 has 17 amino acids. Germline V gives CDR1 LNHDA, CDR2 SQIVND (reference sequence). Trimming took 5 bases from V and 1 from J; bases not matched to a gene: 9. DNA of the CDR3: TGTGCCAGTAGTGCCCGGACAGGGGGCGGAGGGAACACTGAAGCTTTCTTT. This sequence encodes CASSARTGGGGNTEAFF.

Remarks on this clone: The junction does not match germline at one end; this may be a read error. The chain is built from TRBV19 and TRBJ2-1, with 7 positions matching TRBD2. The germline V gene encodes CDR1 LNHDA and CDR2 SQIVND (reference sequence). There are 15 residues in the CDR3. The CDR3 is CASSIARGSHNEQFF. In DNA, the CDR3 is TGTGCCAGTAGCATAGCGCGGGGGTCGCACAATGAGCAGTTCTTC.

This sequence joins TRBV5-5 and TRBJ1-5, with TRBD1 matching over 7 bases. CDR3 length equals 19 residues. Germline V gene sequence: CDR1 SGHKS, CDR2 YYEKEE (reference sequence). After removal of 0 bases from V and 5 bases from J, the junction contained 17 bases not matched to a gene. CDR3 in amino acids: CASSLGVPRGAAFDQPQHF. The CDR3 DNA reads as TGTGCCAGCAGCTTGGGTGTCCCCAGGGGGGCGGCCTTTGATCAGCCCCAGCATTTT.

The chain has TRBV11-2 and TRBJ1-2, with 12 bases that match TRBD1. The CDR3 covers 18 residues. Unmatched junction bases numbered 12, after V lost 5 bases and J lost 2 bases. Looked up from germline, CDR1 is SGHAT and CDR2 is FQNNGV. The CDR3 loop reads CASSPQVGTGGANYGYTF. The CDR3 bases are TGTGCCAGCAGCCCACAGGTGGGGACAGGGGGCGCAAACTATGGCTACACCTTC.

The chain couples TRBV7-9 to TRBJ2-6; D ambiguous. The germline gives CDR1 SEHNR, CDR2 FQNEAQ (reference sequence). CDR3 size: 16 residues. The V gene lost 5 bases and the J gene lost 0 bases, with 11 bases spanning the gap. CDR3 in amino acids: CASSRTRNSGANVLTF. CDR3 nucleotides: TGTGCCAGCAGCCGCACACGAAACTCTGGGGCCAACGTCCTGACTTTC.

The J gene is TRBJ1-1, the V gene TRBV20-1; D might be TRBD1 (5 bases). This CDR3 region has 11 residues. V shed 1 base and J shed 7 bases, with 7 bases lying between them. The germline CDR1 and CDR2 sequences are DFQATT and SNEGSKA (reference sequence). The CDR3 sequence: CSARGQNEAFF. The CDR3 nucleotides read TGCAGTGCTAGAGGACAGAATGAAGCTTTCTTT.

This chain joins TRBV19 and TRBJ2-3; a weak D match, TRBD2 (5 bases). With 7 bases removed from V and 0 bases from J, the gap between germline ends came to 17 bases. Looked up from germline, CDR1 is LNHDA and CDR2 is SQIVND (reference sequence). The CDR3 totals 16 residues. CDR3 coding DNA: TGTGCCAGTACCCCCCGTACGGGGTTAAGCACAGATACGCAGTATTTT. Its translation is CASTPRTGLSTDTQYF.

The chain couples TRBV10-2 to TRBJ1-6, with 8 nucleotides matching TRBD1. J lost 9 bases, V lost 1 base, and 11 bases had no gene match. Per the germline V gene, CDR1 is WSHSY and CDR2 is SAAADI. This CDR3 is 17 amino acids long. The CDR3 reads CASSEFGQGVEGSPLHF. CDR3 nucleotides: TGCGCCAGCAGTGAGTTCGGACAGGGAGTAGAAGGTTCACCCCTCCACTTT.

The gene calls are TRBV5-1 and TRBJ1-6, with D maybe TRBD1 (5 bases). The V gene's germline CDR1 is SGHRS and CDR2 YFSETQ. Trimming took 0 bases from V and 8 from J, leaving 12 bases between them. The CDR3 is made up of 15 amino acids. CDR3 protein: CASSLAGDRDSPLHF. The CDR3 DNA reads TGCGCCAGCAGCTTGGCCGGAGACAGAGATTCACCCCTCCACTTT.

Only one count was recorded for this clone. The CDR3 here is CASRRDRGSQETQYF. The CDR3 nucleotides are TGTGCCAGCAGACGGGACAGGGGAAGTCAAGAGACCCAGTACTTC. This chain links TRBV2 with TRBJ2-5; TRBD1 agrees at 10 bases. Trimming at V came to 6 bases and at J to 2 bases, leaving 6 bases not matched to a gene. Germline V gene lookup returns CDR1 SNHLY and CDR2 FYNNEI. This CDR3 comprises 15 residues.

V gene TRBV5-1 combines with J gene TRBJ2-6, with 9 nucleotides matching TRBD1. CDR1 SGHRS and CDR2 YFSETQ come from the germline V gene. The CDR3 length is 17 residues. V was pared by 6 bases and J by 0 bases, with 7 bases of the junction left unmatched. CDR3 region: CASTIGQGFSGANVLTF. CDR3 coding DNA: TGCGCCAGCACGATTGGACAGGGGTTCTCTGGGGCCAACGTCCTGACTTTC.